This TCR beta chain stems from a study of blood T cell repertoires in COVID-19. Study details: Whether acute or convalescent, the COVID-19 samples came from the United States, Italy and Spain.

The authors' processing: From reference gene primer amplification, estimates of nucleated cell counts were derived. Clones were sequenced by immunoSEQ multiplex PCR, and TCRdb holds only the in-frame ones, with some missing. V and J calls and clone size come straight from that table; D and trimming were deduced from the DNA. The sample shows some 62,000 clones, 88% of them seen only once. The length of the CDR3 is 12 residues. Germline CDR1 SGHKS, CDR2 YYEKEE (reference sequence). V was shortened by 4 bases and J by 3 bases, with 8 bases between the two germline ends. The sequence was obtained from a human donor in a cohort sampled during active COVID-19. The V and J genes are TRBV5-5 and TRBJ2-7; D is unclear. The sequencing input was peripheral blood. The CDR3 DNA reads TGTGCCAGCAGCCTACCCCACTACGAGCAGTACTTC. Residues: CASSLPHYEQYF.